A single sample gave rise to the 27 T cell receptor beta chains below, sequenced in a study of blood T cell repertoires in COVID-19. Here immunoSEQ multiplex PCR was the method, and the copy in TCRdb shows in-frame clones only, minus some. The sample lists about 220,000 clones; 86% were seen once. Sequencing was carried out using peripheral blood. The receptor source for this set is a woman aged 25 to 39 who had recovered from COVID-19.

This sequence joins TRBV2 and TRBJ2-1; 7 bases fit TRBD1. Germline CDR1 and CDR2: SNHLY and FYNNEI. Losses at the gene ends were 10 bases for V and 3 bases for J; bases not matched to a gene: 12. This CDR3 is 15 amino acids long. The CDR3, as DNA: TGTGCCATCGAGACGACAGGGTTCTTCTACAATGAGCAGTTCTTC. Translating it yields CAIETTGFFYNEQFF.

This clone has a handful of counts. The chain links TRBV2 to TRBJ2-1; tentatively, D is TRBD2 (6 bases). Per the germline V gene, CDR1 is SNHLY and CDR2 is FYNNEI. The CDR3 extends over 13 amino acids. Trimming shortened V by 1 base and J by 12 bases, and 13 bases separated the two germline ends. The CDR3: CASSEGLVGAQFF. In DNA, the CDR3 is TGTGCCAGCAGTGAAGGACTAGTCGGTGCGCAGTTCTTC.

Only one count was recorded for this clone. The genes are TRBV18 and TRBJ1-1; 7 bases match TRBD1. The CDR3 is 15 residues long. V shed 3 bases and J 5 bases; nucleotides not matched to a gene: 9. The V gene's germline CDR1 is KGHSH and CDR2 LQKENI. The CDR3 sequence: CASSPRTGAGTEAFF. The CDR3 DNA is TGTGCCAGCTCACCTCGAACAGGGGCAGGGACTGAAGCTTTCTTT.

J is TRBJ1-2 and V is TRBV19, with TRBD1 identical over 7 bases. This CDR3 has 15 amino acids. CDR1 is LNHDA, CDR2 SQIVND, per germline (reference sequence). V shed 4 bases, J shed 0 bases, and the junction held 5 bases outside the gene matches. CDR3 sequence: CASSRGTDPNYGYTF. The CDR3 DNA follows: TGTGCCAGTAGTAGGGGGACAGACCCTAACTATGGCTACACCTTC. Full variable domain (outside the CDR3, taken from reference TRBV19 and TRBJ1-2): DGGITQSPKYLFRKEGQNVTLSCEQNLNHDAMYWYRQDPGQGLRLIYYSQIVNDFQKGDIAEGYSVSREKKESFPLTVTSAQKNPTAFYLCASSRGTDPNYGYTFGSGTRLTVV.

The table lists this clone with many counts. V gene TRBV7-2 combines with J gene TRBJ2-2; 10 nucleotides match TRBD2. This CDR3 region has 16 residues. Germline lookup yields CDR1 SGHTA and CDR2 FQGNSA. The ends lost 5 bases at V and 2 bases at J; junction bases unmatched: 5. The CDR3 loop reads CASSPGLAVNTGELFF. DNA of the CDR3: TGTGCCAGCAGCCCCGGACTAGCGGTAAACACCGGGGAGCTGTTTTTT.

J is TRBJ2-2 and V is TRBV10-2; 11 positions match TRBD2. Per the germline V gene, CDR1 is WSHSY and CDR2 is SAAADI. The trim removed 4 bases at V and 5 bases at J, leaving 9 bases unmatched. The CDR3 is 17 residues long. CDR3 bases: TGCGCCAGCAGTGTACGGGCGGGACTAGCGGTTACCGGGGAGCTGTTTTTT. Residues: CASSVRAGLAVTGELFF.

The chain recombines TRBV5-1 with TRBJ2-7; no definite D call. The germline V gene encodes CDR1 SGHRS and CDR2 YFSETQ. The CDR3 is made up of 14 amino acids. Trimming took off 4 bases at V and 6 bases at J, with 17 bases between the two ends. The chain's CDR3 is CASSPDRIGGEQYF. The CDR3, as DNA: TGCGCCAGCAGCCCCGATAGAATCGGTGGCGAGCAGTACTTC.

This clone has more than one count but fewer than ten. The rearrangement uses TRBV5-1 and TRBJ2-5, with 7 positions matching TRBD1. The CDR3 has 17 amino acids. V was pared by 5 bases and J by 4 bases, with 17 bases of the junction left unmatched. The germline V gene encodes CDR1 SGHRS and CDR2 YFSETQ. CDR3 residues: CASSFGLVDRDPETQYF. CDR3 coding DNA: TGCGCCAGCAGTTTCGGGTTAGTCGACAGGGACCCAGAGACCCAGTACTTC.

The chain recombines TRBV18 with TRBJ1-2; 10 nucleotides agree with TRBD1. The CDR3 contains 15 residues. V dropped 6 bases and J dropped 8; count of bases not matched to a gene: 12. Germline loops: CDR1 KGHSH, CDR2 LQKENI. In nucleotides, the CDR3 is TGTGCCAGCTCTCAGCCGGGACAGGGGTTGGGCGGCTACACCTTC. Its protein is CASSQPGQGLGGYTF.

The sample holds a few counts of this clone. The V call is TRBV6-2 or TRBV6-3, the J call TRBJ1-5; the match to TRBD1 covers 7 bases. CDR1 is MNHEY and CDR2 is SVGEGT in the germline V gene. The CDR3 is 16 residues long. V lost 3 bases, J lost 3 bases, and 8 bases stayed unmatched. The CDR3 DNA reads TGTGCCAGCAGTTATCGGCTCGGGACAGTCAATCAGCCCCAGCATTTT. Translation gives CASSYRLGTVNQPQHF.

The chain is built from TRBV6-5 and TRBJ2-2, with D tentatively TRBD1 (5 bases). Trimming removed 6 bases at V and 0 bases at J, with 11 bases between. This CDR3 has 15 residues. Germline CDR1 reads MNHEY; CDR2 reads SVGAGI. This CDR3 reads CASSLDSTNTGELFF. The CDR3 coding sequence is TGTGCCAGCAGCCTAGACAGTACGAACACCGGGGAGCTGTTTTTT.

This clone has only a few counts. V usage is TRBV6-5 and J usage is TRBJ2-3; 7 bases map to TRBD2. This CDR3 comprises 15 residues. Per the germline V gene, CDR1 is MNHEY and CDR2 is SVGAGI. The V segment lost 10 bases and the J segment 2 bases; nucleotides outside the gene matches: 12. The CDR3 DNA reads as TGTGCCACTATGGATAGGCGGGGGTACACAGATACGCAGTATTTT. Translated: CATMDRRGYTDTQYF.

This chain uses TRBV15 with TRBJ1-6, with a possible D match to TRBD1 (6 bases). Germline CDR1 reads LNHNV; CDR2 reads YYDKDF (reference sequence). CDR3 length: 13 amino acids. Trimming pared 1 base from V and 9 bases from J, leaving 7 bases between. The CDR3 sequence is CATSRGTASPLHF. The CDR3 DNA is TGTGCCACCAGCAGAGGGACAGCTTCACCCCTCCACTTT.

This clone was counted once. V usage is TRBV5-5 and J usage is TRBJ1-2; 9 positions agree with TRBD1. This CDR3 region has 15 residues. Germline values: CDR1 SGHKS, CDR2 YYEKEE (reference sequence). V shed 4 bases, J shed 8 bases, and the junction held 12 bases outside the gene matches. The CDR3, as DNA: TGTGCCAGCAGCACCGAATTGACAGGGGGTATGGGCTACACCTTC. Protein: CASSTELTGGMGYTF.

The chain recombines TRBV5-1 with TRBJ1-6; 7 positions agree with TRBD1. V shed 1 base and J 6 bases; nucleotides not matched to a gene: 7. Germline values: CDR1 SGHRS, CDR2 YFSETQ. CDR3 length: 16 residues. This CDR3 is CASSLFGTAPNSPLHF. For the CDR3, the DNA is TGCGCCAGCAGCTTGTTCGGGACAGCCCCTAATTCACCCCTCCACTTT. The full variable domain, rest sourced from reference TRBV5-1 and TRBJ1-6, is KAGVTQTPRYLIKTRGQQVTLSCSPISGHRSVSWYQQTPGQGLQFLFEYFSETQRNKGNFPGRFSGRQFSNSRSEMNVSTLELGDSALYLCASSLFGTAPNSPLHFGNGTRLTVT.

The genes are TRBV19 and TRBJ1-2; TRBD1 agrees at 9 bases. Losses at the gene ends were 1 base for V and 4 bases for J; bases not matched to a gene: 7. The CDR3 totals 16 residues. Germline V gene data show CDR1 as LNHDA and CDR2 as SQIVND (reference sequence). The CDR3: CASSIGKTGGGYGYTF. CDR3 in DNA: TGTGCCAGTAGTATAGGGAAGACAGGGGGAGGCTATGGCTACACCTTC.

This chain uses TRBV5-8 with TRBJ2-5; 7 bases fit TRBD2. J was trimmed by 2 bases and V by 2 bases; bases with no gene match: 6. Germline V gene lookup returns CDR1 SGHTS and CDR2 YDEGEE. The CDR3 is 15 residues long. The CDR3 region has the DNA TGTGCCAGCAGCTTCCTGGCGGGGGTGCAAGAGACCCAGTACTTC. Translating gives CASSFLAGVQETQYF. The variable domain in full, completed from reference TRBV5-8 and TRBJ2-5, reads EAGVTQSPTHLIKTRGQQATLRCSPISGHTSVYWYQQALGLGLQFLLWYDEGEERNRGNFPPRFSGRQFPNYSSELNVNALELEDSALYLCASSFLAGVQETQYFGPGTRLLVL.

CDR3 loop: CASSLRGVYEQYF. Written as DNA, the CDR3 is TGTGCCAGCAGCTTACGCGGGGTATACGAGCAGTACTTC. V gene TRBV7-2 combines with J gene TRBJ2-7; D is possibly TRBD2 (6 bases). The germline V gene encodes CDR1 SGHTA and CDR2 FQGNSA. The CDR3 runs 13 residues. Trimming pared 2 bases from V and 4 bases from J, leaving 9 bases between.

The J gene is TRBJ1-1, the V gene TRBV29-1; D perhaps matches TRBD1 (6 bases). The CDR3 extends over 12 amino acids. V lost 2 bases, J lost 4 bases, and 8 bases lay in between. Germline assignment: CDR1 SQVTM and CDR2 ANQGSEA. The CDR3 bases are TGCAGCGTTGAAAACAGGGCCACTGAAGCTTTCTTT. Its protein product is CSVENRATEAFF. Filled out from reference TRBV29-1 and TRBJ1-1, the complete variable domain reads SAVISQKPSRDICQRGTSLTIQCQVDSQVTMMFWYRQQPGQSLTLIATANQGSEATYESGFVIDKFPISRPNLTFSTLTVSNMSPEDSSIYLCSVENRATEAFFGQGTRLTVV.

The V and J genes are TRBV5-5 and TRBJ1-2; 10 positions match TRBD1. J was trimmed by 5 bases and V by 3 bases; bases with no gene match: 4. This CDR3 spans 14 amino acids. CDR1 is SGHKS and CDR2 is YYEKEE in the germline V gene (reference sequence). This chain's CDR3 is CASSSGQGLYGYTF. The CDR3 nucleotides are TGTGCCAGCAGCTCGGGACAGGGGCTGTATGGCTACACCTTC.

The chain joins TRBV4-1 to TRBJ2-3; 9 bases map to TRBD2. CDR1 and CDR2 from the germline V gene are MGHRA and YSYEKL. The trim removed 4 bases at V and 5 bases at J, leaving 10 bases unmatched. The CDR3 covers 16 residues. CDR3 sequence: CASSPTSGGGVDTQYF. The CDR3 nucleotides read TGCGCCAGCAGCCCAACGTCTGGCGGGGGGGTAGATACGCAGTATTTT.

CDR3 in DNA: TGTGCCAGCAGCCAAGAGGGGGGTAGGAGGCCCCAGCATTTT. This encodes CASSQEGGRRPQHF. The rearrangement links TRBV14 to TRBJ1-5, with D possibly matching TRBD1 (5 bases). The CDR3 length is 14 residues. CDR1 SGHDN and CDR2 FVKESK come from the germline V gene. The V end was cut by 0 bases, the J end by 9 bases, with 12 bases between.

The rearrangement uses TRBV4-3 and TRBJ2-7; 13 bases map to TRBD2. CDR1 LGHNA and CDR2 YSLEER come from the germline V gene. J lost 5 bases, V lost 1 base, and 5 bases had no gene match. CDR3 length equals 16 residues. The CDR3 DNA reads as TGCGCCAGCAGCCAAGGTTTAGGACTAGCGGGGGACGAGCAGTACTTC. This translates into CASSQGLGLAGDEQYF.

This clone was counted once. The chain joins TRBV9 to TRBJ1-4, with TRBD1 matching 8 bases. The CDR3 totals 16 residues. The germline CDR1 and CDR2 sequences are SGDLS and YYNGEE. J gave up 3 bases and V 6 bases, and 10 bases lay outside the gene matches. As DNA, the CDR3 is TGTGCCAGCACCGCCCACCCGACAGGGGCTAATGAAAAACTGTTTTTT. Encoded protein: CASTAHPTGANEKLFF.

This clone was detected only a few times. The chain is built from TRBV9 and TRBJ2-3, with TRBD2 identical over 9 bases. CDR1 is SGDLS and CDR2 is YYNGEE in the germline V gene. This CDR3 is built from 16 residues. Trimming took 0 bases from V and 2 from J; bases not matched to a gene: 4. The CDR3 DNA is TGTGCCAGCAGCGTAGGGACTAGCGAACTCACAGATACGCAGTATTTT. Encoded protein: CASSVGTSELTDTQYF. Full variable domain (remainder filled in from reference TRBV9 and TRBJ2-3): DSGVTQTPKHLITATGQRVTLRCSPRSGDLSVYWYQQSLDQGLQFLIQYYNGEERAKGNILERFSAQQFPDLHSELNLSSLELGDSALYFCASSVGTSELTDTQYFGPGTRLTVL.

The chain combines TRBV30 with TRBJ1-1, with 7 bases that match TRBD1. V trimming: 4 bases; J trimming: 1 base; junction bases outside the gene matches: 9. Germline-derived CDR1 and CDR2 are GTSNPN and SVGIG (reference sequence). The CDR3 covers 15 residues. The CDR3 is CAWKGAFKSNTEAFF. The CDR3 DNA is TGTGCCTGGAAGGGGGCTTTTAAATCGAACACTGAAGCTTTCTTT.

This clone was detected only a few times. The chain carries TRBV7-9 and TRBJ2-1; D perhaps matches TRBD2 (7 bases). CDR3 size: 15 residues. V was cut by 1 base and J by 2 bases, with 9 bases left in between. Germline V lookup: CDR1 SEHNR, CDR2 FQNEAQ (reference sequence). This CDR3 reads CASSLEGGPYNEQFF. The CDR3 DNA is TGTGCCAGCAGCTTAGAGGGGGGGCCCTACAATGAGCAGTTCTTC.